A single sample gave rise to the 14 T cell receptor beta chains below, sequenced in a study of T cell responses to AZD1222 COVID-19 vaccine. The data were produced by immunoSEQ multiplex PCR, yet TCRdb's version contains in-frame clones alone and is incomplete. The sample comprises over 15,000 clones, about 85% of which are singletons, and 2.9% rests with the top ten. The sequences come from peripheral blood, collected 28 days after the second AZD1222 dose. The source is an adult who received the AZD1222 COVID-19 vaccine.

The chain recombines TRBV7-6 with TRBJ2-2; 8 nucleotides agree with TRBD1. This CDR3 contains 16 residues. V lost 5 bases to trimming and J lost 6 bases; unmatched junction nucleotides: 11. Looked up from germline, CDR1 is SGHVS and CDR2 is FNYEAQ. The CDR3 DNA reads as TGTGCCAGCAGCAATGGACAGGGTCGGATTGCCGGGGAGCTGTTTTTT. Translated: CASSNGQGRIAGELFF.

The rearrangement links TRBV5-1 to TRBJ2-5; 9 positions match TRBD1. Germline trimming cut 5 bases from V and 5 bases from J; bases unmatched to any gene: 4. Germline lookup yields CDR1 SGHRS and CDR2 YFSETQ. The CDR3 sequence is 13 residues long. DNA of the CDR3: TGCGCCAGCAGTACAGGGGGCGGTGAGACCCAGTACTTC. It specifies CASSTGGGETQYF.

The chain recombines TRBV7-2 with TRBJ2-7; D gene unclear. Trimming cost V 0 bases and J 6 bases, with 18 bases left between them. The CDR3 covers 16 residues. CDR1 and CDR2 from the germline V gene are SGHTA and FQGNSA. CDR3 sequence reads: CASSLAVQRTRLEQYF. The CDR3 DNA reads TGTGCCAGCAGCTTAGCGGTGCAGCGAACGAGACTCGAGCAGTACTTC.

The gene calls are TRBV19 and TRBJ1-2, with a tentative D call TRBD1 (5 bases). Deletions cut 3 bases from V and 2 bases from J, with 10 bases between. The CDR3 runs to 14 residues. Germline V gene data show CDR1 as LNHDA and CDR2 as SQIVND (reference sequence). CDR3 bases: TGTGCCAGTAGTATCGGGGCTCCCAACTATGGCTACACCTTC. Translated: CASSIGAPNYGYTF.

J is TRBJ1-4 and V is TRBV7-2, with TRBD1 as a possible D gene (5 bases). Germline lookup yields CDR1 SGHTA and CDR2 FQGNSA. Trimming removed 8 bases from V and 5 bases from J, with 9 bases in between. This CDR3 region has 12 residues. CDR3 sequence (DNA): TGTGCCAGCGGCCAGGGAAATGAAAAACTGTTTTTT. It specifies CASGQGNEKLFF.

The chain recombines TRBV5-1 with TRBJ2-7; 7 nucleotides line up with TRBD1. Germline V CDR1 and CDR2: SGHRS, YFSETQ. This CDR3 has 16 amino acids. The V and J ends lost 3 bases and 5 bases, in that order; junction bases with no gene match: 14. The CDR3 reads CASSSRDSGTGHEQYF. The CDR3 DNA follows: TGCGCCAGCAGCTCCCGGGACAGTGGAACTGGCCACGAGCAGTACTTC.

This clone has more than one count but fewer than ten. As DNA, the CDR3 is TGTGCCAGCAGCGTAGTAGGGACAGGGGTGACCGGGGAGCTGTTTTTT. It is translated as CASSVVGTGVTGELFF. The chain joins TRBV9 to TRBJ2-2; 10 nucleotides agree with TRBD1. Germline lookup yields CDR1 SGDLS and CDR2 YYNGEE. The junction had 4 bases not matched to a gene; V was cut back by 0 bases and J by 5 bases. CDR3 length: 16 amino acids.

This chain links TRBV19 with TRBJ1-1; no definite D call. This CDR3 has 16 residues. The V gene's germline CDR1 is LNHDA and CDR2 SQIVND (reference sequence). V gave up 0 bases and J gave up 3 bases, with 14 bases separating them. CDR3 nucleotides: TGTGCCAGTAGTATAGAGGCAGGCGGGATTGACACTGAAGCTTTCTTT. Translated, it gives CASSIEAGGIDTEAFF.

J is TRBJ2-5 and V is TRBV6-2 or TRBV6-3; TRBD2 aligns across 8 bases. Trimming removed 6 bases from V and 5 bases from J; junction bases left unmatched: 14. The germline V gene has CDR1 MNHEY and CDR2 SVGEGT. CDR3 length: 16 amino acids. The CDR3 protein is CASSRARIAGRETQYF. The CDR3 DNA sequence: TGTGCCAGCAGCCGGGCTAGGATAGCGGGGAGGGAGACCCAGTACTTC.

The V gene is TRBV28, the J gene TRBJ2-7; 9 bases fit TRBD2. Per germline, CDR1 MDHEN and CDR2 SYDVKM. The CDR3 totals 15 residues. The V and J ends lost 6 bases and 0 bases, in that order; junction bases with no gene match: 6. CDR3 protein: CASRSVAGVSYEQYF. The CDR3 DNA reads as TGTGCCAGCAGGTCTGTAGCGGGAGTCTCCTACGAGCAGTACTTC. Full variable domain (remainder filled in from reference TRBV28 and TRBJ2-7): DVKVTQSSRYLVKRTGEKVFLECVQDMDHENMFWYRQDPGLGLRLIYFSYDVKMKEKGDIPEGYSVSREKKERFSLILESASTNQTSMYLCASRSVAGVSYEQYFGPGTRLTVT.

The CDR3 region has the DNA TGCGCCAGCAGCCAAGGGACAGGGGATGGCTACACCTTC. This codes for CASSQGTGDGYTF. The chain has TRBV4-1 and TRBJ1-2, with TRBD1 matching over 9 bases. The length of the CDR3 is 13 residues. V trimming: 1 base; J trimming: 6 bases; junction bases outside the gene matches: 0. The germline V gene encodes CDR1 MGHRA and CDR2 YSYEKL.

This chain uses TRBV12-3 or TRBV12-4 with TRBJ1-2; D is undetermined. With 7 bases removed from V and 4 bases from J, the gap between germline ends came to 10 bases. The CDR3 covers 12 residues. CDR3: CASTRTGYGYTF. As DNA, the CDR3 is TGTGCCAGCACCAGGACGGGCTATGGCTACACCTTC.

The V gene is TRBV6-5, the J gene TRBJ1-1, with 7 bases matching TRBD1. Germline V gene data show CDR1 as MNHEY and CDR2 as SVGAGI. The CDR3 length is 13 residues. After removal of 4 bases from V and 5 bases from J, the junction contained 4 bases not matched to a gene. The CDR3 DNA is TGTGCCAGCAGTTCAGGGGGGGGGACTGAAGCTTTCTTT. It is translated as CASSSGGGTEAFF.

The chain employs TRBV2 and TRBJ2-7; D gene ambiguous. The CDR3 is made up of 14 amino acids. V lost 3 bases and J lost 2, with 11 bases in between. Looked up from germline, CDR1 is SNHLY and CDR2 is FYNNEI. The CDR3 DNA sequence: TGTGCCAGCAGTGATGCGATCGGGCCCTACGAGCAGTACTTC. Translation gives CASSDAIGPYEQYF.